This T cell receptor (beta chain) was documented in a study of CD8+ T cells in alopecia areata. CDR3 length equals 12 residues. Germline V lookup: CDR1 SNHLY, CDR2 FYNNEI. Trimming took off 4 bases at V and 7 bases at J, with 8 bases between the two ends. cDNA reverse transcribed from extracted RNA served as the sequencing template. Only in-frame clones appear in the TCRdb table, and some are missing; sequencing was by immunoSEQ multiplex PCR. The table lists about 180,000 clones, 59% of them singletons. Study observations and caveats: An increase in clonality over normal scalp was evident in lesional scalp, especially alopecia totalis/universalis.

This clone turned up a few times. Its cognate antigen is unknown. The starting material was CD4+ T cells sorted from blood, obtained at week 0. The chain couples TRBV2 to TRBJ1-5, with no clear D. This clonotype was sampled from a human donor with alopecia areata. The DNA of the CDR3 is TGTGCCAGCAGTGTCGACAAGCAGCCCCAGCATTTT. It translates to CASSVDKQPQHF.